This T cell receptor (beta chain) was sequenced during a study of T-cell reconstitution after alpha-beta-depleted transplantation in children. As it was prepared, the TCRbeta library received unique molecular identifiers. Each CDR3 protein is one row after TCRdb ran MiXCR on the PCR reads. The sample records 250,000 to 300,000 distinct CDR3 sequences, roughly 12% being singletons. Findings and limits, study-wide: Several patients had high TCRbeta diversity at day 60; it came from surviving recipient T cells and thymic progenitors. At around two months after transplant, the alpha-beta T cells were reportedly derived from several hundred expanded clones that came from non-depleted graft cells. Newly produced T cells mostly provided counts and TCRbeta diversity after one year, as hyperexpanded clones declined.

There are 14 residues in the CDR3. Germline V gene sequence: CDR1 SGHVS, CDR2 FQNEAQ. With 4 bases removed from V and 0 bases from J, the gap between germline ends came to 8 bases. This clonotype was detected many times. Its specificity is not known. Here the sequenced sample was peripheral blood, taken 180 days after TCRalphabeta/CD19-depleted stem cell transplant. The TCR originated in a male patient aged 2 to 9 who had a stem cell transplant for chronic granulomatous disease, so the T cells may come from the graft donor. V and J are TRBV7-8 and TRBJ2-3; tentative D call: TRBD2 (6 bases). DNA for the CDR3: TGTGCCAGCAGCTGGGGGACTAGCACAGATACGCAGTATTTT. Protein sequence: CASSWGTSTDTQYF.